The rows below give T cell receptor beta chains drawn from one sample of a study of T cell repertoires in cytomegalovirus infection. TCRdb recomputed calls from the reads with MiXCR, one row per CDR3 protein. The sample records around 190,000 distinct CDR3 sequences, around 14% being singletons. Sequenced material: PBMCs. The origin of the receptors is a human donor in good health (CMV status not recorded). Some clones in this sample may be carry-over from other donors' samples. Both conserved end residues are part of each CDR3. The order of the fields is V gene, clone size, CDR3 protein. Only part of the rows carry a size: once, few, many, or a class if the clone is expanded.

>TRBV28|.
CASGATWYREILGQALGYTF
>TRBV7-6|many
CASSSRGSSGANVLTF
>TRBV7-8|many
CASSLARRRVSPLHF
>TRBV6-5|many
CASSYESGYGYTF
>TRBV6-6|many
CASSYVGQGYGYTF
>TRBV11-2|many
CASSNSGNGYTF
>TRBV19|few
CASSFGKGGNQPQHF
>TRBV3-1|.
CASSQDIGSAETQYF
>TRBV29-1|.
CSVDKGRGSTDTQYF
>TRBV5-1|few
CASSFGTGGEQFF
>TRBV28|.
CASSGLSGIYEQYF